Following are 4 T cell receptor beta chains from one sample sequenced in a study of T-cell memory formation after mild COVID-19. MiXCR was run by TCRdb on the 5' RACE reads, yielding one entry per CDR3 protein. The sample lists hundreds of thousands of distinct CDR3 sequences; approximately 15% were seen once. The sample was PBMCs or a T cell subset sorted from them (not recorded which). The receptors derive from a man aged 18-30 years who had mild COVID-19 (a few samples of this study predate the infection). Cell type and time point are not known.

The rearrangement joins TRBV20-1 to TRBJ2-1; no reliable D call. This CDR3 region has 15 residues. V was pared by 3 bases and J by 3 bases, with 15 bases between. The germline V gene has CDR1 DFQATT and CDR2 SNEGSKA (reference sequence). The CDR3 region is CSARSARNIYNEQFF. For the CDR3, the DNA is TGCAGTGCTAGGAGTGCGCGGAACATCTACAATGAGCAGTTCTTC.

This clonotype was seen a few times. The CDR3 spells CASSYPRDSYEQYF. The CDR3 DNA sequence: TGTGCCAGCAGTTATCCCCGGGACTCCTACGAGCAGTACTTC. The chain employs TRBV6-5 and TRBJ2-7, with D possibly being TRBD2 (5 bases). The CDR3 sequence is 14 residues long. Deletions cut 3 bases from V and 0 bases from J, with 9 bases between. Germline V gives CDR1 MNHEY, CDR2 SVGAGI.

The table lists this clonotype with a few counts. The chain has TRBV6-5 and TRBJ2-7; D unresolved. Germline-derived CDR1 and CDR2 are MNHEY and SVGAGI. V was shortened by 0 bases and J by 2 bases, with 11 bases between the two germline ends. The CDR3 totals 15 residues. The CDR3 sequence: CASSYSGPKPYEQYF. Written as DNA, the CDR3 is TGTGCCAGCAGTTACTCAGGCCCGAAGCCCTACGAGCAGTACTTC.

The chain joins TRBV2 to TRBJ2-1; 8 bases fit TRBD1. Germline V CDR1 and CDR2: SNHLY, FYNNEI. This CDR3 comprises 10 residues. J was trimmed by 13 bases and V by 8 bases; bases with no gene match: 4. The DNA of the CDR3 is TGTGCCAGCGGAGGACAGGGTCAGTTCTTC. The encoded protein is CASGGQGQFF.